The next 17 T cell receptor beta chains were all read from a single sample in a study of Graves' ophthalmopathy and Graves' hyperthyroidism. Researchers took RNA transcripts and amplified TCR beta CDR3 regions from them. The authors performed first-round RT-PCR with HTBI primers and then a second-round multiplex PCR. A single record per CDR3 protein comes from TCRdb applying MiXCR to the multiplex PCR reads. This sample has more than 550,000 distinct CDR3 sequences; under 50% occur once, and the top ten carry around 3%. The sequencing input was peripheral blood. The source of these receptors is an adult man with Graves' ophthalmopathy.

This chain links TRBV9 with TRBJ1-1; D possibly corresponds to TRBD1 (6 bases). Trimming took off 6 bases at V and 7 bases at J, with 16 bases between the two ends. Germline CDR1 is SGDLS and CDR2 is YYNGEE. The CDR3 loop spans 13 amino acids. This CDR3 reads CASTTGAGGEAFF. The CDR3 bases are TGTGCCAGCACCACGGGGGCAGGTGGTGAAGCTTTCTTT.

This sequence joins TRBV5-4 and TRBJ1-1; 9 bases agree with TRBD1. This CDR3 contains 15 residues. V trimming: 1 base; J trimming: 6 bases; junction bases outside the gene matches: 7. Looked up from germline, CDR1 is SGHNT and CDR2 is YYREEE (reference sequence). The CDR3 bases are TGTGCCAGCAGCTTGTCGGGACAGGGATCCCCTGAAGCTTTCTTT. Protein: CASSLSGQGSPEAFF.

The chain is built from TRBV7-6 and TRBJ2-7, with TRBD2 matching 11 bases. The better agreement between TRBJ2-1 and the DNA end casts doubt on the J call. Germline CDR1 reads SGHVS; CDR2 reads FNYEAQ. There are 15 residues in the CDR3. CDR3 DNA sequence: TGTGCCAGCAGCCCGCAACTAGCGGGGGAGGTTGAGCAGTTCTTC. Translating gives CASSPQLAGEVEQFF.

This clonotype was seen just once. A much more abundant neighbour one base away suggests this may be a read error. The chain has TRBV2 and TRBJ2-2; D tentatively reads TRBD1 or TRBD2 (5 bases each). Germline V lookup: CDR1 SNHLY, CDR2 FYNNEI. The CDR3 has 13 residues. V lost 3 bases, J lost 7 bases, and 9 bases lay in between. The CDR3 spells CASSDRDGGELFF. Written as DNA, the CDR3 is TGTGCCAGCAGTGATAGGGACGGCGGGGAGCTGTTTTTT.

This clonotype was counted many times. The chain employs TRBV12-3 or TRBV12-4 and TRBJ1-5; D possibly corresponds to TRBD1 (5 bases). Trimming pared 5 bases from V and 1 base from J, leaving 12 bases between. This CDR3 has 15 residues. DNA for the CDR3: TGTGCCAGCAGTACTCAGGGTTTCAGCAATCAGCCCCAGCATTTT. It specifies CASSTQGFSNQPQHF.

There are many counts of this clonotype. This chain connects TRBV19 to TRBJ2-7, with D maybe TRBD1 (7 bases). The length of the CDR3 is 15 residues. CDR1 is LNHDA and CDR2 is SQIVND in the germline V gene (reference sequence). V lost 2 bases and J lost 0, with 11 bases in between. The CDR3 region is CASSIRGDSSYEQYF. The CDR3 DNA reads TGTGCCAGTAGTATAAGGGGGGACAGCTCCTACGAGCAGTACTTC.

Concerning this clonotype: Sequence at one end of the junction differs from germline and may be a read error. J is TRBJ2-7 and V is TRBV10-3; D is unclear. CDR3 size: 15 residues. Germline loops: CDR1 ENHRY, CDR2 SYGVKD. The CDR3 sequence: CASSSASTVTYEQYF. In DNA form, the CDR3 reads TGTGCCAGCAGTTCCGCCTCGACGGTTACCTACGAGCAGTACTTC.

The CDR3: CSAPLARAEKLFF. In nucleotides, the CDR3 is TGCAGTGCTCCCCTAGCGCGCGCTGAAAAACTGTTTTTT. This rearrangement joins TRBV20-1 to TRBJ1-4; D gene ambiguous. V lost 5 bases, J lost 7 bases, and 14 bases lay in between. This CDR3 has 13 amino acids. Germline V gene data show CDR1 as DFQATT and CDR2 as SNEGSKA (reference sequence).

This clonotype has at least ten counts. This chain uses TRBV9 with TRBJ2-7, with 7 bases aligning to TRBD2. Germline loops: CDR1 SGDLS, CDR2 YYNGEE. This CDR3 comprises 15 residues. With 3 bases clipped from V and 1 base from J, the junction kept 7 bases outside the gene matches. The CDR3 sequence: CASSEGSSGSYEQYF. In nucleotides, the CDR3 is TGTGCCAGCAGCGAGGGGTCTAGCGGATCCTACGAGCAGTACTTC.

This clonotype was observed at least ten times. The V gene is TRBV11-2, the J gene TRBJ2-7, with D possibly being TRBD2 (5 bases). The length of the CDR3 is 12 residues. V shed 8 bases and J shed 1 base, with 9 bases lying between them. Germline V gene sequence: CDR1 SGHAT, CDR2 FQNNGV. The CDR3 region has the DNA TGTGCCAGCGGAGGACGGTCCTACGAGCAGTACTTC. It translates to CASGGRSYEQYF.

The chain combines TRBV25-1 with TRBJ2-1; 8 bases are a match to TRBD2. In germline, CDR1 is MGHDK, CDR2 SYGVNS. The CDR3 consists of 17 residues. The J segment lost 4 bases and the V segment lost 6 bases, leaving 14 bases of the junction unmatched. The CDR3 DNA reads TGTGCCAGCAGCCACATTGGACGACTAGCGAATTACAATGAGCAGTTCTTC. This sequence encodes CASSHIGRLANYNEQFF. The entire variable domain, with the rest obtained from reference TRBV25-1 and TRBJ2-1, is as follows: EADIYQTPRYLVIGTGKKITLECSQTMGHDKMYWYQQDPGMELHLIHYSYGVNSTEKGDLSSESTVSRIRTEHFPLTLESARPSHTSQYLCASSHIGRLANYNEQFFGPGTRLTVL.

The DNA for the CDR3 is TGTGCCAGCAGCCAAGTTGCACTAAACTACGAGCAGTACTTC. Encoded protein: CASSQVALNYEQYF. The chain recombines TRBV3-1 with TRBJ2-7; no definite D call. Per germline, CDR1 LGHDT and CDR2 YNNKEL (reference sequence). This CDR3 is 14 amino acids long. V was cut by 1 base and J by 3 bases, with 10 bases left in between.

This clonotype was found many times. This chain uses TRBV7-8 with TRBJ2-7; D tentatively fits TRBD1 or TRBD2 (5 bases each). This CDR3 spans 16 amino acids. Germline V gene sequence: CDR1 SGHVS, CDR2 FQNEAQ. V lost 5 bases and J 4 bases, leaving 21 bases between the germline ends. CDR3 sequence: CASSPGPPSVGYEQYF. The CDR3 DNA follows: TGTGCCAGCAGCCCGGGGCCCCCCAGCGTGGGATACGAGCAGTACTTC.

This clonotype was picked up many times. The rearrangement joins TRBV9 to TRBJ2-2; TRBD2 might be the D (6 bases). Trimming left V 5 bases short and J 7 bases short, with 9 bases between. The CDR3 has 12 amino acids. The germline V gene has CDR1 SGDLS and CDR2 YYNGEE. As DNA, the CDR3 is TGTGCCAGCAGTGTCGGGGGCGGGGAGCTGTTTTTT. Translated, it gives CASSVGGGELFF.

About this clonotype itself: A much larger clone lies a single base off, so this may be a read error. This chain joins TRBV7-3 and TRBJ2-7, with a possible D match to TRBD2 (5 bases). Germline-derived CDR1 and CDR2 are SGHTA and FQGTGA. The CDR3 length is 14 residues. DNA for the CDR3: TGTGCCGGCAGCTCCCGGGAAGGGCCCTACGAGCAGTACTTC. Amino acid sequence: CAGSSREGPYEQYF.

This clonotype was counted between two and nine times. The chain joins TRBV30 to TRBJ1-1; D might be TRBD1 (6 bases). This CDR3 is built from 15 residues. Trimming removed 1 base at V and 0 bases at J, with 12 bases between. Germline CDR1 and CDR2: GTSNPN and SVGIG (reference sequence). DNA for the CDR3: TGTGCCTGGAGTGCTCACACAGGGATGAACACTGAAGCTTTCTTT. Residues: CAWSAHTGMNTEAFF.

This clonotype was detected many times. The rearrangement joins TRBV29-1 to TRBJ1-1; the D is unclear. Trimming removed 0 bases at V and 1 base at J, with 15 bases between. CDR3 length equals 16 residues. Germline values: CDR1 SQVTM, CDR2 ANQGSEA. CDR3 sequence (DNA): TGCAGCGTTGAAGATCTAGGAGCCCTCGGGAACACTGAAGCTTTCTTT. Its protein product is CSVEDLGALGNTEAFF.